Listed here are 32 T cell receptor beta chains from one sample, sequenced in a study of blood T cell repertoires in COVID-19. Here immunoSEQ multiplex PCR was the method, and the copy in TCRdb shows in-frame clones only, minus some. The data contain roughly 200,000 clones, roughly four fifths of them seen just once; the ten biggest clones take up about 4.5%. Material: peripheral blood. All receptors come from a man aged 50 or older with active or convalescent COVID-19.

The chain uses TRBV11-3 and TRBJ2-3, with 14 bases matching TRBD2. From germline, CDR1 is SGHNT and CDR2 YENEEA. CDR3 length equals 18 residues. Trimming at V came to 0 bases and at J to 5 bases, leaving 7 bases not matched to a gene. In DNA form, the CDR3 reads TGTGCCAGCAGCTTAGAATTGGCCGGACTAGCGGGGGGAGATACGCAGTATTTT. This translates into CASSLELAGLAGGDTQYF.

The chain combines TRBV28 with TRBJ2-7; 8 bases align to TRBD2. The V gene's germline CDR1 is MDHEN and CDR2 SYDVKM. V gave up 10 bases and J gave up 5 bases; unmatched junction bases: 10. This CDR3 has 13 amino acids. The CDR3 here is CATSGGRRDEQYF. The CDR3 nucleotides are TGTGCCACCAGCGGGGGTCGCCGGGACGAGCAGTACTTC.

This chain links TRBV6-6 with TRBJ1-5; D is unresolved. The CDR3 loop spans 12 amino acids. Germline CDR1 is MNHNY and CDR2 is SVGAGI (reference sequence). Trimming removed 5 bases at V and 5 bases at J, with 7 bases between. The CDR3 nucleotides read TGTGCCAGCAGTGACGGGTATCAGCCCCAGCATTTT. Amino acids: CASSDGYQPQHF.

The chain joins TRBV5-6 to TRBJ1-1, with a tentative D call TRBD1 (5 bases). The CDR3 has 15 amino acids. The V gene's germline CDR1 is SGHDT and CDR2 YYEEEE. V lost 5 bases and J 2 bases, leaving 16 bases between the germline ends. CDR3 nucleotide sequence: TGTGCCAGCAGTCGCCGTAGGGGCCCAAACACTGAAGCTTTCTTT. Amino acid sequence: CASSRRRGPNTEAFF. Full variable domain (outside the CDR3, taken from reference TRBV5-6 and TRBJ1-1): DAGVTQSPTHLIKTRGQQVTLRCSPKSGHDTVSWYQQALGQGPQFIFQYYEEEERQRGNFPDRFSGHQFPNYSSELNVNALLLGDSALYLCASSRRRGPNTEAFFGQGTRLTVV.

V gene TRBV28 combines with J gene TRBJ1-5; 8 nucleotides line up with TRBD1. J lost 5 bases, V lost 4 bases, and 7 bases had no gene match. The CDR3 is made up of 15 amino acids. In germline, CDR1 is MDHEN, CDR2 SYDVKM. The CDR3 reads CASSSRDRGDQPQHF. CDR3 nucleotide sequence: TGTGCCAGCAGTTCACGTGACAGGGGTGATCAGCCCCAGCATTTT.

This chain connects TRBV2 to TRBJ1-4; TRBD1 agrees at 7 bases. The germline CDR1 and CDR2 sequences are SNHLY and FYNNEI. V was clipped by 8 bases and J by 4 bases; unmatched bases: 10. The CDR3 extends over 15 amino acids. CDR3 DNA sequence: TGTGCCAGCCGAGAAGACAGGGTCGGTAATGAAAAACTGTTTTTT. This codes for CASREDRVGNEKLFF. Based on the CDR3 plus reference TRBV2 and TRBJ1-4, the full variable domain is EPEVTQTPSHQVTQMGQEVILRCVPISNHLYFYWYRQILGQKVEFLVSFYNNEISEKSEIFDDQFSVERPDGSNFTLKIRSTKLEDSAMYFCASREDRVGNEKLFFGSGTQLSVL.

The gene calls are TRBV15 and TRBJ1-3; D uncertain. V lost 0 bases and J 4 bases, leaving 13 bases between the germline ends. Per germline, CDR1 LNHNV and CDR2 YYDKDF (reference sequence). This CDR3 is 16 amino acids long. The CDR3 reads CATSRDRSDLGNTIYF. For the CDR3, the DNA is TGTGCCACCAGCAGAGATCGGAGTGATCTCGGAAACACCATATATTTT.

This clone was counted only a few times. The chain combines TRBV7-9 with TRBJ1-1; TRBD1 is a possible D gene (5 bases). The CDR3 runs 12 residues. CDR1 is SEHNR, CDR2 FQNEAQ, per germline (reference sequence). The V end lost 10 bases, the J end lost 1 base, and 10 bases lay between the germline ends. CDR3 sequence (DNA): TGTGCCACGGGAGGGGAGAACACTGAAGCTTTCTTT. Its protein product is CATGGENTEAFF.

This clone was seen more than once but under ten times. V gene TRBV30 combines with J gene TRBJ1-2; no firm D call. Trimming pared 4 bases from V and 7 bases from J, leaving 13 bases between. The CDR3 is made up of 12 amino acids. The germline CDR1 and CDR2 sequences are GTSNPN and SVGIG (reference sequence). This CDR3 reads CAWTTTVLGYTF. For the CDR3, the DNA is TGTGCCTGGACAACTACGGTCCTTGGCTACACCTTC.

This clone was seen just once. Here the CDR3 reads CASGGRGYEQYF. The CDR3 bases are TGTGCCAGCGGGGGGAGGGGCTACGAGCAGTACTTC. The chain has TRBV2 and TRBJ2-7; 7 bases align to TRBD2. The V gene end was trimmed by 8 bases and the J gene end by 3 bases; junction bases not matched to a gene: 4. Germline loops: CDR1 SNHLY, CDR2 FYNNEI. The length of the CDR3 is 12 residues. Filled out from reference TRBV2 and TRBJ2-7, the complete variable domain reads EPEVTQTPSHQVTQMGQEVILRCVPISNHLYFYWYRQILGQKVEFLVSFYNNEISEKSEIFDDQFSVERPDGSNFTLKIRSTKLEDSAMYFCASGGRGYEQYFGPGTRLTVT.

This clone was detected only once. The chain links TRBV6-5 to TRBJ1-2; 7 bases align to TRBD1. The germline gives CDR1 MNHEY, CDR2 SVGAGI. The V gene end was trimmed by 5 bases and the J gene end by 8 bases; junction bases not matched to a gene: 11. This CDR3 has 14 amino acids. This CDR3 is CASSPGTGARGYTF. The CDR3 DNA follows: TGTGCCAGCAGTCCCGGTACAGGGGCACGAGGCTACACCTTC.

The chain employs TRBV27 and TRBJ1-6; unclear D gene. This CDR3 contains 13 residues. With 5 bases removed from V and 6 bases from J, the gap between germline ends came to 8 bases. The germline V gene has CDR1 MNHEY and CDR2 SMNVEV (reference sequence). The CDR3: CASSHGVNSPLHF. In DNA form, the CDR3 reads TGTGCCAGCAGTCACGGGGTTAATTCACCCCTCCACTTT.

This clone was recorded only once. The chain uses TRBV20-1 and TRBJ2-3, with D possibly matching TRBD1 (5 bases). Trimming pared 5 bases from V and 6 bases from J, leaving 9 bases between. Germline CDR1 and CDR2: DFQATT and SNEGSKA (reference sequence). The CDR3 runs 11 residues. CDR3 amino acids: CSAYRLDTQYF. The DNA for the CDR3 is TGCAGTGCTTACAGGTTGGATACGCAGTATTTT.

The CDR3 coding sequence is TGTGCCAGCTCACCTTTGCGCAGCGAGGAGCAGTACTTC. Its translation: CASSPLRSEEQYF. This chain uses TRBV18 with TRBJ2-7; D not resolved. The V gene's germline CDR1 is KGHSH and CDR2 LQKENI. V lost 3 bases and J 7 bases, leaving 13 bases between the germline ends. The CDR3 has 13 residues.

The chain combines TRBV28 with TRBJ1-4; TRBD1 is a possible D gene (5 bases). CDR3 size: 15 residues. V shed 6 bases and J shed 0 bases, with 11 bases lying between them. CDR1 and CDR2 from the germline V gene are MDHEN and SYDVKM. This CDR3 is CASRPTGATNEKLFF. CDR3 nucleotides: TGTGCCAGCAGGCCCACAGGAGCAACTAATGAAAAACTGTTTTTT.

This clone was found a few times. The rearrangement uses TRBV29-1 and TRBJ1-4; no clear D. CDR1 and CDR2 from the germline V gene are SQVTM and ANQGSEA. V lost 6 bases and J lost 4, with 6 bases in between. The CDR3 totals 11 residues. CDR3 protein: CSVELNEKLFF. In DNA form, the CDR3 reads TGCAGCGTGGAGCTTAATGAAAAACTGTTTTTT. Combining the CDR3 with reference TRBV29-1 and TRBJ1-4 gives the whole variable domain SAVISQKPSRDICQRGTSLTIQCQVDSQVTMMFWYRQQPGQSLTLIATANQGSEATYESGFVIDKFPISRPNLTFSTLTVSNMSPEDSSIYLCSVELNEKLFFGSGTQLSVL.

The gene calls are TRBV6-5 and TRBJ1-5; D is undetermined. CDR1 MNHEY and CDR2 SVGAGI come from the germline V gene. V was shortened by 4 bases and J by 3 bases, with 13 bases between the two germline ends. The CDR3 spans 15 residues. The chain's CDR3 is CASSSGGGNNQPQHF. The CDR3 nucleotides read TGTGCCAGCAGTTCTGGTGGAGGTAACAATCAGCCCCAGCATTTT.

V gene TRBV30 combines with J gene TRBJ1-1, with D tentatively TRBD1 (6 bases). The CDR3 runs to 13 residues. The ends were cut back, 7 bases at V and 0 bases at J, with 12 bases in the middle. Germline V lookup: CDR1 GTSNPN, CDR2 SVGIG (reference sequence). The CDR3 sequence is CASDRTLNTEAFF. Written as DNA, the CDR3 is TGTGCCTCCGACAGGACCTTGAACACTGAAGCTTTCTTT.

The CDR3, as DNA: TGTGCCATCAGTGCGCCGAGTGGAGGCGATCGTCGGTACGAGCAGTACTTC. This gives the protein CAISAPSGGDRRYEQYF. J is TRBJ2-7 and V is TRBV10-3; tentative D call: TRBD2 (5 bases). Germline loops: CDR1 ENHRY, CDR2 SYGVKD. V dropped 4 bases and J dropped 4 bases, with 23 bases sitting between them. The CDR3 spans 17 residues.

The chain carries TRBV29-1 and TRBJ1-1; weak D call: TRBD1 (6 bases). CDR1 and CDR2 from the germline V gene are SQVTM and ANQGSEA. V lost 4 bases and J lost 1, with 19 bases in between. The CDR3 consists of 16 residues. The CDR3: CSVVFRGGSGNTEAFF. The DNA of the CDR3 is TGCAGCGTTGTTTTCAGGGGAGGGAGTGGGAACACTGAAGCTTTCTTT.

The rearrangement links TRBV29-1 to TRBJ1-6; D unclear. The CDR3 loop spans 13 amino acids. Germline CDR1 is SQVTM and CDR2 is ANQGSEA. V gave up 6 bases and J gave up 8 bases, with 14 bases separating them. In DNA, the CDR3 is TGCAGCGTGGGCCCAACTCGGGATTCACCCCTCCACTTT. It encodes CSVGPTRDSPLHF. Full variable domain (outside the CDR3, taken from reference TRBV29-1 and TRBJ1-6): SAVISQKPSRDICQRGTSLTIQCQVDSQVTMMFWYRQQPGQSLTLIATANQGSEATYESGFVIDKFPISRPNLTFSTLTVSNMSPEDSSIYLCSVGPTRDSPLHFGNGTRLTVT.

This clone has just one count. This chain joins TRBV5-1 and TRBJ2-2; TRBD2 matches 12 bases. CDR1 and CDR2 from the germline V gene are SGHRS and YFSETQ. This CDR3 spans 16 amino acids. V was pared by 4 bases and J by 3 bases, with 4 bases of the junction left unmatched. In nucleotides, the CDR3 is TGCGCCAGCAGCCCCCGGACTAGCGGGGACACCGGGGAGCTGTTTTTT. Amino acid sequence: CASSPRTSGDTGELFF.

There are a few counts of this clone. V gene TRBV19 combines with J gene TRBJ1-1, with unresolved D. Trimming took 6 bases from V and 2 from J, leaving 10 bases between them. The CDR3 runs to 13 residues. Germline V gene data show CDR1 as LNHDA and CDR2 as SQIVND (reference sequence). Written as DNA, the CDR3 is TGTGCCAGTAGCCCCACGGTAAACACTGAAGCTTTCTTT. Amino acids: CASSPTVNTEAFF.

The V gene is TRBV7-2, the J gene TRBJ1-4, with 7 bases that match TRBD1. This CDR3 spans 16 amino acids. Germline-derived CDR1 and CDR2 are SGHTA and FQGNSA. Germline trimming cut 0 bases from V and 8 bases from J; bases unmatched to any gene: 9. The CDR3 here is CASSLALAGGQEKLFF. As DNA, the CDR3 is TGTGCCAGCAGCTTAGCGCTGGCAGGGGGTCAGGAAAAACTGTTTTTT.

The CDR3 sequence is CASSQRTSGGAKDGQFF. The CDR3 nucleotides are TGCGCCAGCAGCCAACGGACTAGCGGGGGGGCCAAGGATGGGCAGTTCTTC. The V gene is TRBV4-1, the J gene TRBJ2-1; 15 positions match TRBD2. With 2 bases clipped from V and 12 bases from J, the junction kept 11 bases outside the gene matches. CDR3 length: 17 residues. CDR1 and CDR2 (germline): MGHRA, YSYEKL.

This clone was seen a handful of times. V gene TRBV18 combines with J gene TRBJ1-1, with a possible D match to TRBD1 (5 bases). There are 15 residues in the CDR3. Germline CDR1 reads KGHSH; CDR2 reads LQKENI. Trimming stripped 0 bases from V and 6 bases from J, with 14 bases between. The CDR3 DNA reads TGTGCCAGCTCACCACCGGTCGCAGGGTGGGCTGAAGCTTTCTTT. Translated, it gives CASSPPVAGWAEAFF.

J is TRBJ2-5 and V is TRBV7-2, with D perhaps TRBD1 (5 bases). V was clipped by 2 bases and J by 0 bases, with 10 bases between them. From germline, CDR1 is SGHTA and CDR2 FQGNSA. This CDR3 contains 15 residues. In nucleotides, the CDR3 is TGTGCCAGCAGCTTATCCACAGGCCACCAAGAGACCCAGTACTTC. It translates to CASSLSTGHQETQYF.

The chain employs TRBV9 and TRBJ1-5; 7 bases map to TRBD1. This CDR3 region has 17 residues. CDR1 and CDR2 (germline): SGDLS, YYNGEE. V lost 3 bases and J lost 3; bases outside the gene matches: 12. In DNA form, the CDR3 reads TGTGCCAGCAGCGCACCCCGACAGGGTGAGAACAATCAGCCCCAGCATTTT. As protein: CASSAPRQGENNQPQHF.

The chain's CDR3 is CASSLTGGGNQPQHF. DNA for the CDR3: TGTGCCAGCAGCTTAACAGGTGGGGGCAATCAGCCCCAGCATTTT. The rearrangement joins TRBV7-9 to TRBJ1-5, with a weak D call TRBD1 (5 bases). The germline V and J ends were trimmed by 2 bases and 2 bases, with 10 bases remaining between them. Looked up from germline, CDR1 is SEHNR and CDR2 is FQNEAQ (reference sequence). The CDR3 has 15 residues.

V gene TRBV9 combines with J gene TRBJ2-4; the match to TRBD1 covers 9 bases. Germline V gene sequence: CDR1 SGDLS, CDR2 YYNGEE. V shed 2 bases, J shed 0 bases, and the junction held 9 bases outside the gene matches. The CDR3 is 18 amino acids. The CDR3 DNA reads as TGTGCCAGCAGCGTGATCGACAGGGGGAAATTAGCCAAAAACATTCAGTACTTC. Its protein is CASSVIDRGKLAKNIQYF.

The rearrangement links TRBV9 to TRBJ2-3, with 11 bases identical to TRBD2. V shed 4 bases, J shed 4 bases, and the junction held 11 bases outside the gene matches. This CDR3 contains 17 residues. CDR1 is SGDLS, CDR2 YYNGEE, per germline. The CDR3, as DNA: TGTGCCAGCAGCCCCCGACGTAGCGGGGGGGCAGCAGATACGCAGTATTTT. Translated, it gives CASSPRRSGGAADTQYF.

The V gene is TRBV29-1, the J gene TRBJ2-3; 9 bases are a match to TRBD1. The germline gives CDR1 SQVTM, CDR2 ANQGSEA. The CDR3 is made up of 14 amino acids. J lost 4 bases, V lost 4 bases, and 6 bases had no gene match. The CDR3 sequence is CSVAQGAKSDTQYF. The CDR3, as DNA: TGCAGCGTTGCACAGGGGGCAAAGTCAGATACGCAGTATTTT.